The rows below give T cell receptor beta chains drawn from one sample of a study of T cells in Graves' hyperthyroidism and ophthalmopathy. TCRdb analysed the multiplex PCR reads with MiXCR anew, one entry per CDR3 protein. Here the sample spans hundreds of thousands of distinct CDR3 sequences, 22% being singletons. The sample was blood. These receptors were taken from a woman between 70 and 85 years old with Graves' ophthalmopathy. CDR3s include the opening cysteine and the closing phenylalanine or tryptophan. A D gene is named only where the DNA matches it firmly. Part of the rows lack a size; the others show once, few, many or a class for expanded clones.

few	TRBV5-1	TRBD2	TRBJ2-7	TGCGCCAGCAGCTTGGGGCTAGCGGGCCTCTACGAGCAGTACTTC	CASSLGLAGLYEQYF
-	TRBV10-3	-	TRBJ2-5	TGTGCCATCAGTGAGTTGACAGGAGCAGAGACCCAGTACTTC	CAISELTGAETQYF
-	TRBV4-1	-	TRBJ1-4	TGCGCCAGCAGCCAGCGAGGGCTAGGAGAAAAACTGTTTTTT	CASSQRGLGEKLFF
-	TRBV2	TRBD2	TRBJ2-7	TGTGCCAGCAGTGAAAGAGGGACTAGCGGGACCTACGAGCAGTACTTC	CASSERGTSGTYEQYF
many	TRBV12-3/TRBV12-4	-	TRBJ2-7	TGTGCCAGCAGTCCGTACCTAGCTCCCGGGCCCTACGAGCAGTACTTC	CASSPYLAPGPYEQYF
few	TRBV28	-	TRBJ2-7	TGTGCCAGCAGTTCTCGAGCCTACGAGCAGTACTTC	CASSSRAYEQYF
-	TRBV6-1	-	TRBJ2-7	TGTGCCAGCAGTAAAGATAAGGGGTACGAGCAGTACTTC	CASSKDKGYEQYF
-	TRBV7-9	-	TRBJ2-1	TGTGCCAGCAGCGACCGGATCCGGGGAGTGTCCTACAATGAGCAGTTCTTC	CASSDRIRGVSYNEQFF
many	TRBV20-1	-	TRBJ2-5	TGCAGTGCTAAGGGAGACTCGACCCAGTACTTC	CSAKGDSTQYF
many	TRBV2	-	TRBJ1-1	TGTGCCAGCAGGACCCCCCTGGACTCTGAAGCTTTCTTT	CASRTPLDSEAFF
few	TRBV28	-	TRBJ1-4	TGTGCCAGCGGCGGGGGTGCAACTAATGAAAAACTGTTTTTT	CASGGGATNEKLFF
-	TRBV20-1	TRBD2	TRBJ2-3	TGCAGTGCGGCGGGGGGGGGTTCGCAGTATTTT	CSAAGGGSQYF
many	TRBV27	TRBD1	TRBJ1-2	TGTGCCAGCACTCCATCCAGGACAGGGGGCGCGGTCTATGGCTACACCTTC	CASTPSRTGGAVYGYTF
-	TRBV20-1	-	TRBJ2-5	TGCAGTGCTAGAGATTCTACTAGGAGCGCTGGGGAGACCCAGTACTTC	CSARDSTRSAGETQYF
many	TRBV20-1	TRBD2	TRBJ2-1	TGCAGTGTGGCTAGCGGGTCCAATGAGCAGTTCTTC	CSVASGSNEQFF
-	TRBV7-2	-	TRBJ2-5	TGTGCCGGCAGCTTAAGGGGGACTAGCCCAGGGGGCGGAGAGACCCAGTACTTC	CAGSLRGTSPGGGETQYF
many	TRBV6-1	TRBD1	TRBJ1-6	TGTGCCAGCAACGGACAGGGTCATAATTCACCCCTCCACTTT	CASNGQGHNSPLHF
-	TRBV6-6	-	TRBJ2-7	TGTGCCAGCAGTTACTTCGATGACAGGTTAGACGAGCAGTACTTC	CASSYFDDRLDEQYF
many	TRBV6-2/TRBV6-3	-	TRBJ1-1	TGTGCCAGCAGTTACTCGACCCAGTCGGCTAGAGCTTTCTTT	CASSYSTQSARAFF
-	TRBV2	TRBD1	TRBJ1-6	TGTGCCAGCTGCTCAGGGGGAAGTTGGGTTTCACCCCTCCACTTT	CASCSGGSWVSPLHF
-	TRBV6-5	TRBD1	TRBJ1-3	TGTGCCAGCAGTTACTCATGGACAGGCTTCCTCTCTGGAAACACCATATATTTT	CASSYSWTGFLSGNTIYF
few	TRBV28	-	TRBJ2-1	TGTGCCAGCAGTTTAAGAGTAAGCGAAAGCTCCTACAATGAGCAGTTCTTC	CASSLRVSESSYNEQFF
few	TRBV6-2/TRBV6-3	TRBD2	TRBJ2-1	TGTGCCAGCAGTTGGGGTCTAGCGGGAGTTTATGAGCAGTTCTTC	CASSWGLAGVYEQFF
-	TRBV20-1	-	TRBJ2-7	TGCAGTGCTCCCGATCGGTACTACGAGCAGTACTTC	CSAPDRYYEQYF
many	TRBV6-2/TRBV6-3	-	TRBJ2-1	TGTGCCAGCTCCATTTCCCCCAATGAGCAGTTCTTC	CASSISPNEQFF
-	TRBV9	-	TRBJ1-1	TGTGCCAGCAGCGCAACTGAAGCTTTCTTT	CASSATEAFF
many	TRBV11-2	TRBD1	TRBJ1-4	TGTGCCAGCAGCTGGGACAGGGTTAATGAAAAACTGTTTTTT	CASSWDRVNEKLFF
-	TRBV27	-	TRBJ2-1	TGTGCCAGCAGTTTTGGTGGGGTTACCTACAATGAGCAGTTCTTC	CASSFGGVTYNEQFF
-	TRBV9	-	TRBJ2-5	TGTGCCAGCAGCGTAGCCCCGGGCCCTCAAGAGACCCAGTACTTC	CASSVAPGPQETQYF
many	TRBV20-1	-	TRBJ2-1	TGCAGTGCTCCTTCGGGACCATACAATGAGCAGTTCTTC	CSAPSGPYNEQFF
-	TRBV2	-	TRBJ1-1	TGTGCCAGCAGTGATGGCAGGCGGGGCAGGGGGAACACTGAAGCTTTCTTT	CASSDGRRGRGNTEAFF
many	TRBV11-1	-	TRBJ2-1	TGTGCCAGCAGCTTTTCCGGGCTCGGGTACAATGAGCAGTTCTTC	CASSFSGLGYNEQFF
many	TRBV30	-	TRBJ1-6	TGTGCCTGGACGCGTACGGAGAATTCACCCCTCCACTTT	CAWTRTENSPLHF
-	TRBV7-8	-	TRBJ2-2	TGTGCCAGCAGCTTAGAAGTTAGGGCTAGACTAGTAAGGAGGGCCGGGGAGCTGTTTTTT	CASSLEVRARLVRRAGELFF
few	TRBV6-1	-	TRBJ1-4	TGTGCTGCCCGGGGGAACAATGAAAAACTGTTTTTT	CAARGNNEKLFF
few	TRBV5-1	TRBD1	TRBJ1-2	TGCGCCAGCAGCACCGGACAGGGGCAAGGTCTAGGCTACACCTTC	CASSTGQGQGLGYTF
-	TRBV15	TRBD1	TRBJ1-5	TGTGCCACCAGCGCTCACAGGGGTAGTACTCAGCCCCAGCATTTT	CATSAHRGSTQPQHF
-	TRBV5-1	TRBD1	TRBJ1-4	TGCGCCAGCAGCCAACCAGGGACAGGGCATGAAAAACTGTTTTTT	CASSQPGTGHEKLFF
many	TRBV2	TRBD2	TRBJ2-1	TGTGCCAGCAGTCCCCGGGACTACCACTACAATGAGCAGTTCTTC	CASSPRDYHYNEQFF
few	TRBV29-1	-	TRBJ2-1	TGCAGCGTTGATGGGGGAGGAGGGTACAATGAGCAGTTCTTC	CSVDGGGGYNEQFF
-	TRBV6-2/TRBV6-3	-	TRBJ1-6	TGTGCCAGCAGTTACTCCATTGGGGGTAGCTCCTATAATTCACCCCTCCACTTT	CASSYSIGGSSYNSPLHF
many	TRBV7-2	-	TRBJ1-2	TGTGCCAGCAGCCCTCTAGGGACGGGGGGCTACACCTTC	CASSPLGTGGYTF
many	TRBV13	-	TRBJ1-1	TGTGCCAGCAGCTCCCTGGGAGGGGGAAACATGAACACTGAAGCTTTCTTT	CASSSLGGGNMNTEAFF
-	TRBV20-1	TRBD2	TRBJ2-5	TGCAGTGCTAGTAAACTAGCGGGAGAGACCCAGTACTTC	CSASKLAGETQYF
many	TRBV30	TRBD2	TRBJ2-7	TGTGCCTGGAACCCGGGAGGGCCCTACGAGCAGTACTTC	CAWNPGGPYEQYF
-	TRBV9	TRBD1	TRBJ1-1	TGTGCCAGCAGCGTAAAGACAGGGGGCACTGAAGCTTTCTTT	CASSVKTGGTEAFF
few	TRBV11-3	TRBD1	TRBJ2-1	TGTGCCAGCAGCCCCCGGGGGACAGGGGTAAATGAGCAGTTCTTC	CASSPRGTGVNEQFF
-	TRBV19	TRBD2	TRBJ2-1	TGTGCCAGTAGTTTTAGCGGGAGCTACTCCTACAATGAGCAGTTCTTC	CASSFSGSYSYNEQFF